This TCR beta chain was recorded in a study of T cell responses to AZD1222 COVID-19 vaccine. Generated by immunoSEQ multiplex PCR, the TCRdb table keeps only in-frame clones and is missing some. The data hold about 160,000 clones, with roughly nine tenths observed a single time. Trimming shortened V by 0 bases and J by 4 bases, and 12 bases separated the two germline ends. The CDR3 is 15 amino acids. The germline V gene has CDR1 LGHNA and CDR2 YNFKEQ. This TCR derives from an adult in good health. Source: peripheral blood, taken on day 0 of AZD1222 vaccination. V and J are TRBV4-2 and TRBJ1-2; D is unclear. The CDR3 reads CASSQDPLVPYGYTF. CDR3 in DNA: TGTGCCAGCAGCCAAGATCCTTTGGTACCCTATGGCTACACCTTC.